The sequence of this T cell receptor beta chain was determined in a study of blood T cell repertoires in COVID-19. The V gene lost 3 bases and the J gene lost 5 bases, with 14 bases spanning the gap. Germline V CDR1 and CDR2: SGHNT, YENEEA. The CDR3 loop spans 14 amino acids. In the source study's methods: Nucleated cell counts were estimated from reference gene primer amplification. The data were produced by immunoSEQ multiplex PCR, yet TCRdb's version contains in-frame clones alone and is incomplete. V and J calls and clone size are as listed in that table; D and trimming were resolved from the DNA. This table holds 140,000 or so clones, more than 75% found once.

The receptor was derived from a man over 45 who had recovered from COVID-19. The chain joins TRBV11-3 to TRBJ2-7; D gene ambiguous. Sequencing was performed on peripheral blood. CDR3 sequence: CASSFPPMAHEQYF. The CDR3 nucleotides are TGTGCCAGCAGCTTTCCCCCAATGGCTCACGAGCAGTACTTC.